Following are 10 T cell receptor beta chains from one sample sequenced in a study of CD8 T cells in ankylosing spondylitis (dated 2017 in TCRdb). Antigens of these TCRs are unknown. Broader findings and caveats from the paper: Blood from ankylosing spondylitis patients appeared to be characterized by a TCR beta motif composed of roughly 8 highly homologous amino acid variants.

The receptor library was made with 5' RACE. Sequenced on an Illumina HiSeq 2500. The raw public reads went through TCRdb reprocessing: fastp at Q25, MiXCR clone calling, in-frame beta chains kept. Each entry merges the rows of one CDR3 protein and shows their most common DNA and genes. The sample table holds approximately 550,000 distinct CDR3 sequences, of which approximately 12% were seen once. In total, the top ten clones hold under 7.5% of the sample. The sequenced sample consisted of blood, either unsorted or a sorted T cell fraction (not recorded which). These receptors were obtained from a male donor with ankylosing spondylitis.

This clonotype was observed many times. This chain uses TRBV20-1 with TRBJ1-5; 8 bases are a match to TRBD1. This CDR3 has 15 amino acids. Germline CDR1 reads DFQATT; CDR2 reads SNEGSKA (reference sequence). The V and J ends lost 6 bases and 6 bases, in that order; junction bases with no gene match: 13. CDR3 nucleotides: TGCAGTGCCTCCCGCCCGACAGGGGAAGGTCAGCCCCAGCATTTT. The encoded protein is CSASRPTGEGQPQHF.

The chain carries TRBV18 and TRBJ2-7; 11 nucleotides align to TRBD1. The CDR3 contains 16 residues. The ends lost 5 bases at V and 1 base at J; junction bases unmatched: 7. Germline V lookup: CDR1 KGHSH, CDR2 LQKENI. CDR3: CASSWRWDRGSYEQYF. DNA for the CDR3: TGTGCCAGCTCATGGAGATGGGACAGGGGGTCCTACGAGCAGTACTTC.

This clonotype appeared a few times. The rearrangement joins TRBV2 to TRBJ2-5; D is unclear. Looked up from germline, CDR1 is SNHLY and CDR2 is FYNNEI. The CDR3 runs to 11 residues. V was trimmed by 6 bases and J by 2 bases, leaving 4 bases between them. CDR3 sequence (DNA): TGTGCCAGCAGACCTCAAGAGACCCAGTACTTC. It yields the protein CASRPQETQYF.

This clonotype has just one count. The chain is built from TRBV30 and TRBJ2-1; perhaps TRBD1 as D (5 bases). Looked up from germline, CDR1 is GTSNPN and CDR2 is SVGIG (reference sequence). The CDR3 covers 14 residues. V lost 2 bases to trimming and J lost 1 base, with 9 bases between them. CDR3 sequence (DNA): TGTGCCTGGAGTAGGGGCCTTTCCTACAATGAGCAGTTCTTC. This encodes CAWSRGLSYNEQFF.

This chain joins TRBV11-3 and TRBJ2-1, with TRBD2 as a possible D gene (6 bases). This CDR3 has 13 amino acids. From germline, CDR1 is SGHNT and CDR2 YENEEA. Trimming stripped 5 bases from V and 9 bases from J, with 14 bases between. The CDR3 here is CASSVTSLGEQFF. The CDR3 DNA follows: TGTGCCAGCAGCGTGACTAGTCTGGGTGAGCAGTTCTTC.

V and J are TRBV2 and TRBJ2-2; TRBD2 matches 9 bases. After removal of 2 bases from V and 5 bases from J, the junction contained 15 bases not matched to a gene. The germline gives CDR1 SNHLY, CDR2 FYNNEI. The CDR3 totals 19 residues. The CDR3 coding sequence is TGTGCCAGCAGTGAACGCGGAGGTCTAGCGGGGCCCAGGACCGGGGAGCTGTTTTTT. Its translation: CASSERGGLAGPRTGELFF.

This clonotype was detected a few times. V gene TRBV11-2 combines with J gene TRBJ2-2, with 7 bases that match TRBD2. Per the germline V gene, CDR1 is SGHAT and CDR2 is FQNNGV. The V segment lost 5 bases and the J segment 6 bases; nucleotides outside the gene matches: 6. The CDR3 is 14 amino acids. The CDR3 DNA is TGTGCCAGCAGCCCCCCAGCGGGACCCGGGGAGCTGTTTTTT. This codes for CASSPPAGPGELFF. Using reference TRBV11-2 and TRBJ2-2 for the parts outside the CDR3, the full variable domain is EAGVAQSPRYKIIEKRQSVAFWCNPISGHATLYWYQQILGQGPKLLIQFQNNGVVDDSQLPKDRFSAERLKGVDSTLKIQPAKLEDSAVYLCASSPPAGPGELFFGEGSRLTVL.

The count of this clonotype is one. This chain links TRBV12-3 or TRBV12-4 with TRBJ2-1; TRBD1 or TRBD2 may be the D gene (5 bases each). CDR3 length: 17 amino acids. Between the trimmed V and J ends, which lost 5 bases and 1 base, there was a span of 18 bases. CDR3 in DNA: TGTGCCAGCAGTGTTACCCGGGGCTACGGTTCCTACAATGAGCAGTTCTTC. Translating gives CASSVTRGYGSYNEQFF.

The chain is built from TRBV3-1 and TRBJ2-7, with D perhaps matching TRBD2 (5 bases). There are 13 residues in the CDR3. V lost 1 base and J 6 bases, leaving 10 bases between the germline ends. CDR1 and CDR2 (germline): LGHDT, YNNKEL (reference sequence). The DNA of the CDR3 is TGTGCCAGCAGCCAAGTCCCGGAGGCCGAGCAGTACGTC. Amino acid sequence: CASSQVPEAEQYV.

The chain uses TRBV7-9 and TRBJ2-7, with D possibly being TRBD2 (6 bases). This CDR3 comprises 17 residues. Per the germline V gene, CDR1 is SEHNR and CDR2 is FQNEAQ (reference sequence). Trimming removed 4 bases from V and 3 bases from J, with 22 bases in between. The CDR3 DNA is TGTGCCAGCAGCTCCCTACGGGACGGTTCCGGGGGCTACGAGCAGTACTTC. Amino acid sequence: CASSSLRDGSGGYEQYF.